This TCR beta chain was retrieved from a study of neurological immune-mediated disorders. The study, taken as a whole, reports: Grouping of repertoires by phylogeny put those of 18 of 34 multiple sclerosis patients into a single related-CDR3 cluster, a possible signature. The absence of any CDR3 amino acid sequence shared by expanded clones across subjects suggests that repertoires were private in all groups.

As to time point: longitudinal time-point 1 (baseline). The study built unsorted libraries from 2 million PBMCs kept at -80 C. Points on this clonotype: Its antigen is not identified.

TCRdb reprocessed the 5' RACE reads with MiXCR, giving one entry per CDR3 protein. The table records approximately 37,000 distinct CDR3 sequences, less than 3.5% of them present only once. Trimming cost V 6 bases and J 2 bases; bases outside gene matches: 4. Germline CDR1 LGHNT, CDR2 FRNRAP. This CDR3 has 14 amino acids. Sequences were obtained from PBMCs. The chain uses TRBV12-5 and TRBJ1-5; 7 nucleotides line up with TRBD1. The receptor was isolated from a woman aged 55-69 years with multiple sclerosis. Written as DNA, the CDR3 is TGTGCTAGTGGATCCGACAGGGGCAATCAGCCCCAGCATTTT. Its protein is CASGSDRGNQPQHF.